The subject of this entry is one T cell receptor (beta chain). The CDR3 length is 14 residues. Losses at the gene ends were 3 bases for V and 10 bases for J; bases not matched to a gene: 8. In germline, CDR1 is SGHTA, CDR2 FQGNSA. For sequencing, patients were chosen who had shown expansion of CD8+CD57+ cells by flow cytometry. This sample is drawn from a study of CD8+CD57+ T cells in acquired aplastic anemia. The template used for profiling TCR beta VDJ and CDR3 was genomic DNA. TCRdb re-called the reads with MiXCR, one entry per CDR3 protein. The profile shows over 150,000 distinct CDR3 sequences, 47% of them singletons.

The material sequenced was sorted CD4+, CD8+, or CD8+CD57+ T cells (not recorded which) from PBMCs. V and J are TRBV7-2 and TRBJ2-7, with TRBD1 matching over 11 bases. The sequence was obtained from a human donor with aplastic anemia. The CDR3: CASSFSRTGGHQYF. DNA for the CDR3: TGTGCCAGCAGCTTCTCGAGGACAGGGGGCCATCAGTACTTC.